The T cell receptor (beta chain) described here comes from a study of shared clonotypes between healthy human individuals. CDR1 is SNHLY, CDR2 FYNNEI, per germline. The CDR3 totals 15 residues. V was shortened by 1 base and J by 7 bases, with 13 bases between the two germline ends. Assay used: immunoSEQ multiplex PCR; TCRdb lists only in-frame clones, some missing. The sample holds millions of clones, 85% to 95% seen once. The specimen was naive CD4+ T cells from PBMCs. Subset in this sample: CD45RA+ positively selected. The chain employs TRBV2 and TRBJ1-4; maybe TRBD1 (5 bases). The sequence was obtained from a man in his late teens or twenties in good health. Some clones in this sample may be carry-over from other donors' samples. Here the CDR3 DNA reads TGTGCCAGCAGTGAAGTGGCAGGGAGGGGTGAAAAACTGTTTTTT. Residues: CASSEVAGRGEKLFF.